A selection of T cell receptor beta chains follows, all from one sample in a study of shared clonotypes between healthy human individuals. Sequencing used immunoSEQ multiplex PCR; TCRdb keeps in-frame clones, though not all of them. The sample holds more than 550,000 clones, less than 95% seen once. The sample comprised memory CD8+ T cells from PBMCs. Receptors originate from a young man in good health. Some clones in this sample may be carry-over from other donors' samples. Both conserved end residues are part of each CDR3. A D gene is named only where the DNA matches it firmly. A clone size is listed for some rows: how often the clone was seen (once, few, many), or a class if it is expanded.

d_call | j_call | clone_size | v_call | cdr3_nt | cdr3_aa
TRBD1 | TRBJ1-2 | - | TRBV7-8 | TGTGCCAGCAGCCCCCGGACAGGGGATTATGGCTACACCTTC | CASSPRTGDYGYTF
TRBD2 | TRBJ2-7 | - | TRBV6-6 | TGTGCCAGCAGTTGGACTAGCGGCTCCTACGAGCAGTACTTC | CASSWTSGSYEQYF
- | TRBJ1-3 | - | TRBV4-2 | TGTGCCAGCAGCCAAGATCAGGGCGCTATTGGAAACACCATATATTTT | CASSQDQGAIGNTIYF
- | TRBJ1-1 | few | TRBV15 | TGTGCCACCAGCAGAGCGGCGGGCCGGAACACTGAAGCTTTCTTT | CATSRAAGRNTEAFF
TRBD2 | TRBJ2-4 | - | TRBV30 | TGTGCCTGGAGTTTCGGACTAGCGGGAGGTACGCGATTAGCCAAAAACATTCAGTACTTC | CAWSFGLAGGTRLAKNIQYF
TRBD2 | TRBJ2-1 | - | TRBV15 | TGTGCCACCAGCAGAGATAGCCTTGGCGGGAGCTCCTACAATGAGCAGTTCTTC | CATSRDSLGGSSYNEQFF
- | TRBJ2-7 | - | TRBV6-5 | TGTGCCAGCAGTGACGGGAAGTTCGGGGTCGAGCAGTACTTC | CASSDGKFGVEQYF
- | TRBJ2-7 | - | TRBV6-1 | TGTGCCAGCAGTTATGGCAACTCCTACGAGCAGTACTTC | CASSYGNSYEQYF
- | TRBJ1-1 | few | TRBV28 | TGTGCCAGTACGACAGGGAACACTGAAGCTTTCTTT | CASTTGNTEAFF
TRBD1 | TRBJ1-6 | - | TRBV6-5 | TGTGCCAGCAAAGTACAGACAGGGGGTAATTCACCCCTCCACTTT | CASKVQTGGNSPLHF
TRBD2 | TRBJ2-1 | - | TRBV6-5 | TGTGCCAGCAGTTTGACTAGCGGGGTAAGGCATGAGCAGTTCTTC | CASSLTSGVRHEQFF
TRBD2 | TRBJ2-7 | few | TRBV6-1 | TGTGCCAGCAGTGAATGGACTAGCATCCGGGGGCAGTACTTC | CASSEWTSIRGQYF
TRBD2 | TRBJ2-1 | - | TRBV27 | TGTGCCAGCAGTTTGGGGGGACTAGCGGGAGGAGCGGCCTACAATGAGCAGTTCTTC | CASSLGGLAGGAAYNEQFF
TRBD2 | TRBJ2-3 | - | TRBV28 | TGTGCCAGCAGTTTACTAGCGGGGTACACAGATACGCAGTATTTT | CASSLLAGYTDTQYF
TRBD1 | TRBJ2-7 | - | TRBV7-6 | TGTGCCAGCAGCCTGATCGCCGAGACAGGGGGGGGTCCCTACGAGCAGTACTTC | CASSLIAETGGGPYEQYF
- | TRBJ2-5 | - | TRBV5-1 | TGCGCCAGCACCCTCGGGGAGACCCAGTACTTC | CASTLGETQYF
- | TRBJ2-7 | - | TRBV19 | TGTGCCAGTAGTCATCGTGGTGATTACGAGCAGTACTTC | CASSHRGDYEQYF
TRBD1 | TRBJ2-7 | - | TRBV4-1 | TGCGCCAGCAGCCTGCAGGGGGTGCCTCCCTACGAGCAGTACTTC | CASSLQGVPPYEQYF
- | TRBJ1-1 | once | TRBV11-2 | TGTGCCAGCAGCTTAGAGGACCCGGGAGCTTTCTTT | CASSLEDPGAFF